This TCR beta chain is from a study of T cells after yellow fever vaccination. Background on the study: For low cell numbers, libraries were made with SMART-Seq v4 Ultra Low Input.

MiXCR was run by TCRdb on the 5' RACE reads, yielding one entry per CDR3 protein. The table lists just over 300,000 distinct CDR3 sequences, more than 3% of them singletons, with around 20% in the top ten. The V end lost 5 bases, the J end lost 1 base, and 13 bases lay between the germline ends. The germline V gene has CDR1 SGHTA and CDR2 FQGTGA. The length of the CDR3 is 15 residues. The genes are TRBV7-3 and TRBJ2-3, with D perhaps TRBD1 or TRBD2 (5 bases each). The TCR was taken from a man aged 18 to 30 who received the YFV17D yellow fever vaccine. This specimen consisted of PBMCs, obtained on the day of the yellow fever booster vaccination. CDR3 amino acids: CASSPLLGGTDTQYF. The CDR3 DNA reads TGTGCCAGCAGCCCTCTCTTGGGGGGCACAGATACGCAGTATTTT.